The T cell receptor (beta chain) under discussion was sequenced for a study of lymphopenia after photon versus proton radiotherapy. General observations from the study: Survival link was tested only in deceased patients; proton benefit remains a possibility. Proton therapy kept repertoires fairly stable, unlike photons, which gained effector/memory cells.

This table comes from immunoSEQ multiplex PCR, and its TCRdb copy is limited to in-frame clones, with some not included. The sample includes some 170,000 clones, more than 85% seen only once; the top ten take less than 6%. Comments on this clone: Its antigen is undetermined.

The V gene lost 1 base and the J gene lost 3 bases, with 14 bases spanning the gap. Germline lookup yields CDR1 SGHRS and CDR2 YFSETQ. The CDR3 consists of 15 residues. This chain links TRBV5-1 with TRBJ2-7; tentative D call: TRBD1 (5 bases). Source: peripheral blood, taken from a patient treated with photon-based radiotherapy. This TCR was recovered from a man aged 45-65 years with gastric cancer. CDR3 nucleotides: TGCGCCAGCAGCTTGAGAACAGGACCGTTCTACGAGCAGTACTTC. Translation: CASSLRTGPFYEQYF.